This paragraph covers one T cell receptor beta chain sequence. Only in-frame clones appear in the TCRdb table, and some are missing; sequencing was by immunoSEQ multiplex PCR. The sample lists about 380,000 clones; 89% were seen once. The data originate from a study of blood T cell repertoires in COVID-19. Trimming stripped 2 bases from V and 5 bases from J, with 12 bases between. CDR3 length: 14 residues. Germline CDR1 is PRHDT and CDR2 is FYEKMQ (reference sequence). The source of this sequence is a man aged 35 to 55 with acute or convalescent COVID-19. The sample consisted of peripheral blood. This chain uses TRBV13 with TRBJ1-2, with TRBD1 as a possible D gene (5 bases). CDR3 sequence reads: CASSLQTEEYGYTF. The CDR3 DNA is TGTGCCAGCAGCTTACAGACAGAGGAGTATGGCTACACCTTC. Drawing the rest from reference TRBV13 and TRBJ1-2, the complete variable domain is AAGVIQSPRHLIKEKRETATLKCYPIPRHDTVYWYQQGPGQDPQFLISFYEKMQSDKGSIPDRFSAQQFSDYHSELNMSSLELGDSALYFCASSLQTEEYGYTFGSGTRLTVV.